Listed below are T cell receptor beta chains from one sample, sequenced in a study of OX40 agonist ivuxolimab in advanced cancers. TCRdb's copy holds only in-frame clones and misses some; the assay was immunoSEQ multiplex PCR. In the table there are 80,000 or so clones, about 88% of which are singletons. The sequencing here drew on CD4+ or CD8+ T cells sorted from blood, taken in a trial of the OX40 agonist ivuxolimab. All receptors come from an adult with an advanced solid tumor such as melanoma, head and neck, liver or kidney cancer. Each CDR3 is given with its conserved first and last residue. The D gene is left open where the match is weak. Not every row has a clone size; where given, it reads once, few, many or a size class.

j_gene | d_gene | v_gene | abundance | CDR3aa | CDR3nt
TRBJ1-1 | TRBD1 | TRBV6-5 | once | CASRRQGNTEAFF | TGTGCCAGCAGGCGACAGGGGAACACTGAAGCTTTCTTT
TRBJ1-5 | TRBD1 | TRBV19 | NA | CASSIGGQFNQPQHF | TGTGCCAGTAGTATAGGGGGACAGTTCAATCAGCCCCAGCATTTT
TRBJ2-6 | TRBD1 | TRBV6-1 | NA | CASSDLDRGNGANVLTF | TGTGCCAGCAGTGACCTGGACAGGGGGAATGGGGCCAACGTCCTGACTTTC
TRBJ2-1 | NA | TRBV30 | NA | CAWRGVYNEQFF | TGTGCCTGGAGGGGGGTCTACAATGAGCAGTTCTTC
TRBJ2-7 | NA | TRBV28 | NA | CASSLEAAAEEQYF | TGTGCCAGCAGTTTAGAGGCGGCGGCTGAAGAGCAGTACTTC
TRBJ2-7 | NA | TRBV7-2 | NA | CASSTGLGGEQYF | TGTGCCAGCAGCACGGGGTTGGGGGGCGAGCAGTACTTC
TRBJ2-2 | NA | TRBV2 | NA | CASSFLSPGNTGELFF | TGTGCCAGCAGTTTCCTATCCCCCGGGAACACCGGGGAGCTGTTTTTT
TRBJ1-4 | NA | TRBV19 | NA | CASSIEAWRAGEKLFF | TGTGCCAGTAGTATAGAAGCATGGAGGGCTGGTGAAAAACTGTTTTTT
TRBJ1-1 | NA | TRBV12-5 | NA | CASGLGFQAFF | TGTGCTAGTGGTTTGGGGTTTCAAGCTTTCTTT
TRBJ2-5 | NA | TRBV7-2 | NA | CASSPVNYQETQYF | TGTGCCAGCAGCCCCGTTAACTACCAAGAGACCCAGTACTTC
TRBJ1-4 | NA | TRBV5-1 | NA | CASSLSSHEKLFF | TGCGCCAGCAGCTTGTCCAGTCATGAAAAACTGTTTTTT
TRBJ2-5 | TRBD1 | TRBV6-6 | NA | CASTQDRVRETQYF | TGTGCCAGCACCCAGGACAGGGTGAGAGAGACCCAGTACTTC
TRBJ1-2 | NA | TRBV19 | once | CASSTQIYGYTF | TGTGCCAGTAGTACTCAGATCTATGGCTACACCTTC
TRBJ2-1 | NA | TRBV7-3 | NA | CASSLIRGANEQFF | TGTGCCAGCAGCTTAATCCGGGGAGCCAATGAGCAGTTCTTC
TRBJ2-3 | NA | TRBV6-6 | once | CASSYDGGKDTQYF | TGTGCCAGCAGTTATGATGGAGGGAAAGATACGCAGTATTTT